Presented here are 11 T cell receptor beta chains from one specimen sequenced in a study of identical twins. TCRdb re-called the 5' RACE reads with MiXCR, one entry per CDR3 protein. The repertoire holds around 480,000 distinct CDR3 sequences, with more than 13% as singletons. The same data also went into a second study, on yellow fever vaccine responses in identical twins.

Material for sequencing was CD4+ T cells sorted from blood. All receptors come from a woman aged 18-30 years in good health.

This clonotype has ten or more counts. The chain carries TRBV29-1 and TRBJ2-5, with 9 bases fitting TRBD1. The germline CDR1 and CDR2 sequences are SQVTM and ANQGSEA. This CDR3 is 17 amino acids long. J gave up 1 base and V 1 base, and 10 bases lay outside the gene matches. CDR3 sequence (DNA): TGCAGCGTTGAAGGTCCGACAGGGGGATTGCGCCAAGAGACCCAGTACTTC. Its translation is CSVEGPTGGLRQETQYF.

V and J are TRBV6-6 and TRBJ2-7, with 7 nucleotides matching TRBD2. Germline CDR1 MNHNY, CDR2 SVGAGI (reference sequence). There are 13 residues in the CDR3. Trimming removed 6 bases from V and 2 bases from J; junction bases left unmatched: 4. The CDR3 loop is CASRTGTTYEQYF. The CDR3 DNA follows: TGTGCCAGCAGGACCGGGACTACCTACGAGCAGTACTTC.

This chain connects TRBV6-6 to TRBJ1-5; D not resolved. From germline, CDR1 is MNHNY and CDR2 SVGAGI (reference sequence). The CDR3 sequence is 13 residues long. V lost 7 bases and J lost 0, with 7 bases in between. The CDR3 reads CASKIYSNQPQHF. As DNA, the CDR3 is TGTGCCAGCAAAATATATAGCAATCAGCCCCAGCATTTT.

This clonotype occurred a few times. This rearrangement joins TRBV5-6 to TRBJ2-1, with 9 bases fitting TRBD2. V was pared by 3 bases and J by 5 bases, with 6 bases of the junction left unmatched. Germline assignment: CDR1 SGHDT and CDR2 YYEEEE. There are 15 residues in the CDR3. In nucleotides, the CDR3 is TGTGCCAGCAGCTGGAGGACTAGCGCAAACAATGAGCAGTTCTTC. This sequence encodes CASSWRTSANNEQFF.

The V call is TRBV4-1, the J call TRBJ2-1; 8 nucleotides line up with TRBD2. Germline V gene sequence: CDR1 MGHRA, CDR2 YSYEKL. The ends lost 5 bases at V and 6 bases at J; junction bases unmatched: 9. The CDR3 is made up of 15 amino acids. In DNA, the CDR3 is TGCGCCAGCAGCTTACTGGGGCTAGCGGGCAATGAGCAGTTCTTC. It translates to CASSLLGLAGNEQFF.

The table lists this clonotype with a few counts. The chain employs TRBV7-2 and TRBJ2-3, with a weak D call TRBD2 (5 bases). The CDR3 contains 14 residues. CDR1 and CDR2 (germline): SGHTA, FQGNSA. Between the trimmed V and J ends, which lost 5 bases and 6 bases, there was a span of 15 bases. The CDR3 sequence: CASSVGSVRDTQYF. In nucleotides, the CDR3 is TGTGCCAGCAGCGTTGGTAGCGTTCGTGATACGCAGTATTTT. Filled out from reference TRBV7-2 and TRBJ2-3, the complete variable domain reads GAGVSQSPSNKVTEKGKDVELRCDPISGHTALYWYRQSLGQGLEFLIYFQGNSAPDKSGLPSDRFSAERTGGSVSTLTIQRTQQEDSAVYLCASSVGSVRDTQYFGPGTRLTVL.

This clonotype turned up a few times. The gene calls are TRBV9 and TRBJ2-6; D possibly corresponds to TRBD1 (5 bases). CDR1 SGDLS and CDR2 YYNGEE come from the germline V gene. Trimming pared 1 base from V and 0 bases from J, leaving 14 bases between. The CDR3 has 18 residues. The CDR3 protein is CASSVSLTVYSGANVLTF. The CDR3 DNA reads as TGTGCCAGCAGCGTATCCCTGACAGTCTACTCTGGGGCCAACGTCCTGACTTTC. Filled out from reference TRBV9 and TRBJ2-6, the complete variable domain reads DSGVTQTPKHLITATGQRVTLRCSPRSGDLSVYWYQQSLDQGLQFLIQYYNGEERAKGNILERFSAQQFPDLHSELNLSSLELGDSALYFCASSVSLTVYSGANVLTFGAGSRLTVL.

As DNA, the CDR3 is TGTGCCAGCAGCTACCCCGGGACAGCAACCTACGAGCAGTACTTC. Amino acids: CASSYPGTATYEQYF. The chain uses TRBV5-6 and TRBJ2-7; 7 nucleotides agree with TRBD1. The germline V gene has CDR1 SGHDT and CDR2 YYEEEE. The CDR3 is made up of 15 amino acids. With 3 bases clipped from V and 2 bases from J, the junction kept 8 bases outside the gene matches. Looking up the rest from reference TRBV5-6 and TRBJ2-7 gives the full variable domain: DAGVTQSPTHLIKTRGQQVTLRCSPKSGHDTVSWYQQALGQGPQFIFQYYEEEERQRGNFPDRFSGHQFPNYSSELNVNALLLGDSALYLCASSYPGTATYEQYFGPGTRLTVT.

In this sample, this clonotype turned up a few times. The chain is built from TRBV20-1 and TRBJ2-1; TRBD1 is a possible D gene (6 bases). Trimming removed 4 bases at V and 0 bases at J, with 10 bases between. Germline values: CDR1 DFQATT, CDR2 SNEGSKA (reference sequence). CDR3 length: 14 residues. This chain's CDR3 is CSAMGAFSYNEQFF. CDR3 DNA sequence: TGCAGTGCTATGGGGGCATTCTCCTACAATGAGCAGTTCTTC.

This chain links TRBV7-2 with TRBJ2-2, with D perhaps TRBD1 (6 bases). V was pared by 5 bases and J by 4 bases, with 17 bases between. Germline V gives CDR1 SGHTA, CDR2 FQGNSA. This CDR3 is built from 16 residues. For the CDR3, the DNA is TGTGCCAGCAGCCGAGAAACAGGGAAGGGCACCGGGGAGCTGTTTTTT. Its translation: CASSRETGKGTGELFF.

This clonotype was seen repeatedly, ten times or more. V usage is TRBV25-1 and J usage is TRBJ1-2; 8 bases match TRBD1. CDR1 is MGHDK, CDR2 SYGVNS, per germline. The CDR3 covers 16 residues. J was trimmed by 2 bases and V by 2 bases; bases with no gene match: 7. CDR3 protein: CASSEGTGYINYGYTF. The CDR3 region has the DNA TGTGCCAGCAGTGAAGGGACAGGATACATAAACTATGGCTACACCTTC.